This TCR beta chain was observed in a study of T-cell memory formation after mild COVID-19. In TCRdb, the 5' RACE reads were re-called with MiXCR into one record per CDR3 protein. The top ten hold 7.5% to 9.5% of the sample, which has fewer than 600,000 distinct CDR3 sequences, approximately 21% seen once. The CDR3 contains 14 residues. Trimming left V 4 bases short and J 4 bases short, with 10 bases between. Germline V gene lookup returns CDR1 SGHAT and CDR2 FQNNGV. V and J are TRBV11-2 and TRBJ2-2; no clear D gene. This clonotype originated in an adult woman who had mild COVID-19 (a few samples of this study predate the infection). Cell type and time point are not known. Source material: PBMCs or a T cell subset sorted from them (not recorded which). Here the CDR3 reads CASSSALATGELFF. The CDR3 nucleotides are TGTGCCAGCAGCTCCGCCCTGGCCACCGGGGAGCTGTTTTTT.